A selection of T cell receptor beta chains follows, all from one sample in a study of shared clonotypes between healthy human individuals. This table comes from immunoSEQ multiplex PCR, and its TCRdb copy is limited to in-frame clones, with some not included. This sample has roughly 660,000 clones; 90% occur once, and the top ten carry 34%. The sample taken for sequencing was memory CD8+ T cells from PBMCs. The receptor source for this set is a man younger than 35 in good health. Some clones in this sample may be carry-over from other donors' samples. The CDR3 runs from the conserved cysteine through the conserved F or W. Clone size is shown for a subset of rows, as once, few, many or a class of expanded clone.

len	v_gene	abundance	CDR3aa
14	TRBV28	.	CASSLPFTYNEQFF
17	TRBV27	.	CASSPSGTSGRLYEQYF
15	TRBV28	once	CASRPTVANTGELFF
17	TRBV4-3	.	CASSQESRTGPKGELFF
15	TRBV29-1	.	CSARIAGGSYNEQFF
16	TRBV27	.	CASRTHIADRVGEQYF
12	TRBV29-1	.	CSVIGGFQEQYF
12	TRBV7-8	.	CASRTTGNTIYF
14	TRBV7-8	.	CASSLASGPPEQYF
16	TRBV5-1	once	CASSLDWDRGLYEQYF
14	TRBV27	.	CASSLTSSYNEQFF
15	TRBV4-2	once	CASSQELAASYEQYF
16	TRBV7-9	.	CASSSHMGPGAYEQYF
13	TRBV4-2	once	CASSQGEGPEAFF
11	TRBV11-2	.	CASSTSYEQYF
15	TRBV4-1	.	CASSLSGWLYNEQFF
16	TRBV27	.	CASSRLAAVSTDTQYF
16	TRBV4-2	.	CASSQEQGSSYNEQFF
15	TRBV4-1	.	CASSQDPGLGYEQYF
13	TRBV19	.	CGVRGGSNEKLFF
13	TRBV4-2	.	CASSPSSTDTQYF
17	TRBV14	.	CASSQTRIPSGSYEQYF
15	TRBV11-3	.	CASSLDGRRGYEQYF
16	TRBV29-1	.	CSASLGGGPNTGELFF
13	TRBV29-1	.	CSVQDGTNYGYTF
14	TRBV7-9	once	CASSPPRAEETQYF
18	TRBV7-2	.	CASSLGDRRDRGAGELFF
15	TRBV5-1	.	CASTEVGRGGNEQFF